One TCR beta chain is described in this entry. Its antigen is unidentified. The data were obtained in a study of cytotoxic CD8 clonotypes in ibrutinib-treated CLL. General study points: Patients with sustained remission and those progressing were sampled at differing times. Contraction or stability on treatment characterized the public clonotypes, which were uncommon.

Targeted sequencing depth ranged from 1 in 200,000 to 1 in 1 million T cells. The assay was immunoSEQ multiplex PCR, and TCRdb's table has in-frame clones only and misses some. The repertoire includes 68,000 or so clones, approximately 70% of them detected once, and under 6% sits in the top ten. This clonotype was obtained from a human donor with chronic lymphocytic leukemia. The sample consisted of PBMCs, taken after 12 months of ibrutinib treatment.

CDR3 nucleotides: TGTGCCAGCAGCCCGGGGCCTAATTCACCCCTCCACTTT. Translated: CASSPGPNSPLHF. This sequence joins TRBV11-2 and TRBJ1-6, with D possibly matching TRBD1 (5 bases). This CDR3 spans 13 amino acids. The germline gives CDR1 SGHAT, CDR2 FQNNGV. V was shortened by 5 bases and J by 6 bases, with 8 bases between the two germline ends. The full variable domain, in which reference TRBV11-2 and TRBJ1-6 provide the parts outside the CDR3, is EAGVAQSPRYKIIEKRQSVAFWCNPISGHATLYWYQQILGQGPKLLIQFQNNGVVDDSQLPKDRFSAERLKGVDSTLKIQPAKLEDSAVYLCASSPGPNSPLHFGNGTRLTVT.